This TCR beta chain appears in the sequencing data of a study of preoperative IRX-2 immunotherapy in early breast cancer. Regarding treatment: preoperative locoregional IRX-2 cytokine immunotherapy. Patients received preoperative, locoregional IRX-2 cytokine immunotherapy in a phase Ib study. Germline CDR1 is MNHNS and CDR2 is SASEGT. The CDR3 has 14 residues. The V gene lost 1 base and the J gene lost 4 bases, with 7 bases spanning the gap. TCRdb keeps only in-frame clones here, not all; method: immunoSEQ multiplex PCR. The sample lists around 28,000 clones, 90% seen once, with roughly 10% in the top ten.

V usage is TRBV6-1 and J usage is TRBJ2-2; D not certain. The sample was collected from a patient treated with IRX-2 immunotherapy. This clonotype was obtained from a human donor with breast cancer. The CDR3 region has the DNA TGTGCCAGCAGTGAAGGCCTTGGCACCGGGGAGCTGTTTTTT. Translating it yields CASSEGLGTGELFF.